The clone carrying this T cell receptor (beta chain) has ten or more counts. Antigen specificity is unknown. The record originates from a study of tumor and adjacent non-tumor tissue in lung cancer. Study-level information: Some 3.9 million productive TCRbeta reads were obtained per sample on average. General study findings and limits: Compared with tumor, normal lung showed significantly lower TCR diversity. In normal lung, the top 100 clones were significantly more dominant than in tumor. Shorter survival was associated with higher TCR diversity in tumors.

This CDR3 spans 15 amino acids. Germline V CDR1 and CDR2: MNHNS, SASEGT. V lost 7 bases, J lost 5 bases, and 20 bases lay in between. The template was RNA from unsorted bulk tissue. TCRbeta libraries were built with three rounds of nested PCR, modified from ARM-PCR. TCRdb processed the multiplex PCR reads anew with MiXCR; each CDR3 protein has one entry. The repertoire holds tens of thousands of distinct CDR3 sequences, with just under 60% as singletons. This sequence originates from a man aged 50-59 years with non-small cell lung cancer. This chain links TRBV6-1 with TRBJ1-2, with TRBD1 as a possible D gene (6 bases). Sequenced: lung tumor tissue. DNA of the CDR3: TGTGCCAGCATCAGCCTTGGACAGAAGATTTATGGCTACACCTTC. Its translation is CASISLGQKIYGYTF.